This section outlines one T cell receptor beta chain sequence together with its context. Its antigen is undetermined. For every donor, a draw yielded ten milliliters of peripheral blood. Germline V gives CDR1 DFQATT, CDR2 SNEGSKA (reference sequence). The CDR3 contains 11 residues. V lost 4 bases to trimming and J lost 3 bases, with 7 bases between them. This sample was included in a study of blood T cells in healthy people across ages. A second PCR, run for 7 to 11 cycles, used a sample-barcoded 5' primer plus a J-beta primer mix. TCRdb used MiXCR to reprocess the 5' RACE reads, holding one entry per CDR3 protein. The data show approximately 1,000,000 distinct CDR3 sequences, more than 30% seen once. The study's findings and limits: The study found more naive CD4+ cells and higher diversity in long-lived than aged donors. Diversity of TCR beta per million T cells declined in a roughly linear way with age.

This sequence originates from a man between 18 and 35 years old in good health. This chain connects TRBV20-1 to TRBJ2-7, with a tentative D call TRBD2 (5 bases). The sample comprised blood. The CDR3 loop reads CSATDYYEQYF. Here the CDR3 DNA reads TGCAGTGCTACAGACTACTACGAGCAGTACTTC.